Described below is a single T cell receptor beta chain sequence and its context. Its target is unknown. The assay was immunoSEQ multiplex PCR, and TCRdb's table has in-frame clones only and misses some. Among approximately 75,000 clones listed, 93% were seen once. The entry originates in a study of siplizumab effects on memory and regulatory T cells. Study-level points and caveats: Poor capture below about 10^-5 frequency left most alloreactive clones unmapped to unstimulated subsets.

The TCR originated in a human donor in good health. Sequencing input: CD8+ T cells sorted from blood.

Written as DNA, the CDR3 is TGTGCCAGCAGCAAGGAAAGCGGGGGAATTATGGGCACAGATACGCAGTATTTT. Amino acid sequence: CASSKESGGIMGTDTQYF. V and J are TRBV21-1 and TRBJ2-3; the table's D call TRBD2 went unverified against the DNA. TRBV21-1 is a pseudogene segment. This CDR3 is 18 amino acids long.